This TCR beta chain comes out of a study of blood T cell repertoires in COVID-19. Background on the study: Acute and convalescent COVID-19 specimens originated in the United States, Italy and Spain.

Assay used: immunoSEQ multiplex PCR; TCRdb lists only in-frame clones, some missing. The sample lists around 110,000 clones; approximately 86% were seen once. Germline V lookup: CDR1 KGHDR, CDR2 SFDVKD. There are 15 residues in the CDR3. The V and J ends lost 1 base and 6 bases respectively, with 11 bases between them. The sequence was collected from a man aged 35-49 years with acute or convalescent COVID-19. V usage is TRBV24-1 and J usage is TRBJ1-4; maybe TRBD1 (6 bases). The specimen was peripheral blood. Written as DNA, the CDR3 is TGTGCCACCAGTGATTTCGGGGGGCTTGATGAAAAACTGTTTTTT. This gives the protein CATSDFGGLDEKLFF.